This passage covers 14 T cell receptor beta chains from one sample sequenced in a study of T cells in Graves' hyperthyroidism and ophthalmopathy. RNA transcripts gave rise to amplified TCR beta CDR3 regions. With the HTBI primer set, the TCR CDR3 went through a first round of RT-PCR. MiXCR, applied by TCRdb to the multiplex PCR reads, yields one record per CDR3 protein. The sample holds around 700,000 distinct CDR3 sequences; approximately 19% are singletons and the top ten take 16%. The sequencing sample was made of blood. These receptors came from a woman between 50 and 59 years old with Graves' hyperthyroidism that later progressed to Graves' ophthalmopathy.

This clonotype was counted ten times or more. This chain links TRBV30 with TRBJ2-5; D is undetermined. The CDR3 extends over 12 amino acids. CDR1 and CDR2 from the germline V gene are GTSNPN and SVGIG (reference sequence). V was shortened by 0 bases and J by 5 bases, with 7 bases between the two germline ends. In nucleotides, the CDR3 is TGTGCCTGGAGTGTGTACGGGGAGACCCAGTACTTC. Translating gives CAWSVYGETQYF.

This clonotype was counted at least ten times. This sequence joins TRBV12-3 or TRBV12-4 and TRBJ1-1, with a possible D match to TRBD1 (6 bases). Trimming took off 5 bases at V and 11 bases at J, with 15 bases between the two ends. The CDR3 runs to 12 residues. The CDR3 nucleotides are TGTGCCAGCAGTGAAAACAGGGCGGGGGCTTTCTTT. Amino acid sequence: CASSENRAGAFF.

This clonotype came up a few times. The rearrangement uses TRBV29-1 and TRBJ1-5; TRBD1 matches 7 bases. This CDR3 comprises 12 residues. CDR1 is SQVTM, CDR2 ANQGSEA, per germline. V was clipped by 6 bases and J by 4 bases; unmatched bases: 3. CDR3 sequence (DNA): TGCAGCGTAGGGACAGAAAATCAGCCCCAGCATTTT. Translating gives CSVGTENQPQHF.

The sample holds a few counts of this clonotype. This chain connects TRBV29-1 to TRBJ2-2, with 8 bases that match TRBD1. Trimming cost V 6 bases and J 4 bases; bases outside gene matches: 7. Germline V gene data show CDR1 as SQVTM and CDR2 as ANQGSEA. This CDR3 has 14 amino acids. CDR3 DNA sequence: TGCAGCGTCATCAGGGGGCTGGGCACCGGGGAGCTGTTTTTT. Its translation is CSVIRGLGTGELFF.

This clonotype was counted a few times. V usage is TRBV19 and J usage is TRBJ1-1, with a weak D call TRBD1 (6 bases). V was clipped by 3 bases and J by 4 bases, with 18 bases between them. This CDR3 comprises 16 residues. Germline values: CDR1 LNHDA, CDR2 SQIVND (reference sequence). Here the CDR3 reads CASSIGGREIGTEAFF. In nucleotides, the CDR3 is TGTGCCAGTAGTATCGGGGGCAGGGAGATTGGCACTGAAGCTTTCTTT.

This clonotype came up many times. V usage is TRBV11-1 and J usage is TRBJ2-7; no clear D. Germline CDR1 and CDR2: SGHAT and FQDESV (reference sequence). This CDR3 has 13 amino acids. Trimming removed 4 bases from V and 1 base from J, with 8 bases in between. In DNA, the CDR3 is TGTGCCAGCAGCTATTCCCAATCCTACGAGCAGTACTTC. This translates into CASSYSQSYEQYF.

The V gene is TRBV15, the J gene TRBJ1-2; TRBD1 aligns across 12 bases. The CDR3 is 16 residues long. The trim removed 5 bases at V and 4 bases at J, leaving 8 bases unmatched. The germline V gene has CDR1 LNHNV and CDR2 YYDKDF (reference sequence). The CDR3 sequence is CATSGDRGLVSYGYTF. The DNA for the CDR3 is TGTGCCACCAGCGGGGACAGGGGGCTTGTGAGCTATGGCTACACCTTC.

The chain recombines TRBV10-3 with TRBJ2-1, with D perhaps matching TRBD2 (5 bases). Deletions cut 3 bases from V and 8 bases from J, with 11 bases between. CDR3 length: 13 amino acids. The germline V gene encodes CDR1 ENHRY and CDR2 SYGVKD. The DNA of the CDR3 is TGTGCCATCAGTGAAGCCGGGAATCATGAGCAGTTCTTC. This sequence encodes CAISEAGNHEQFF.

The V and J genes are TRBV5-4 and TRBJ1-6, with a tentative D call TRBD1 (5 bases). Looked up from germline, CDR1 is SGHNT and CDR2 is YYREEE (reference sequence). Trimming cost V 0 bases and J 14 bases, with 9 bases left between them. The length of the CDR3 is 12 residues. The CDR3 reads CASSLDRSTLHF. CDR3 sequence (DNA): TGTGCCAGCAGCTTGGACAGGTCAACCCTCCACTTT.

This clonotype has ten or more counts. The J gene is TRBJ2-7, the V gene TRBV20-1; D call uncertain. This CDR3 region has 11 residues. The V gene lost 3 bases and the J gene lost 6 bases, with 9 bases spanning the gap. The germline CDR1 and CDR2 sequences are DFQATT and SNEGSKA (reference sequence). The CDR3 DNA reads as TGCAGTGCTAGGAGAGGTCTCGAGCAGTACTTC. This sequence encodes CSARRGLEQYF.

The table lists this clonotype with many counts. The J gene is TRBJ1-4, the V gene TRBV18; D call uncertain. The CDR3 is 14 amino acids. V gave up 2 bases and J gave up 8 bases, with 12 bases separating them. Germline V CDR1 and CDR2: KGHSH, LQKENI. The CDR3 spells CASSPRNRGEKLFF. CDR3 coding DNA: TGTGCCAGCTCACCAAGGAACCGCGGGGAAAAACTGTTTTTT. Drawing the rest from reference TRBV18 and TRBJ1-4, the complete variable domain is NAGVMQNPRHLVRRRGQEARLRCSPMKGHSHVYWYRQLPEEGLKFMVYLQKENIIDESGMPKERFSAEFPKEGPSILRIQQVVRGDSAAYFCASSPRNRGEKLFFGSGTQLSVL.

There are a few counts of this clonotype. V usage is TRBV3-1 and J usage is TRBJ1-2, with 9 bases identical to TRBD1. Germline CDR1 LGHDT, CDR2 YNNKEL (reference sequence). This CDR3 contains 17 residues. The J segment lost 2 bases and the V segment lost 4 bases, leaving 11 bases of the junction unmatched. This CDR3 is CASSPRTGVGSNYGYTF. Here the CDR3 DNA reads TGTGCCAGCAGCCCGCGGACAGGGGTAGGATCCAACTATGGCTACACCTTC.

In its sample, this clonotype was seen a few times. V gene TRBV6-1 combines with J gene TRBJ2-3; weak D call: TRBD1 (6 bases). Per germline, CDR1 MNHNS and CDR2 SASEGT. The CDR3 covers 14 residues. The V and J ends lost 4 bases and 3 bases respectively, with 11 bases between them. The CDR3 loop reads CASSGGLVTDTQYF. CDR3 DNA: TGTGCCAGCAGTGGGGGGCTCGTAACAGATACGCAGTATTTT.

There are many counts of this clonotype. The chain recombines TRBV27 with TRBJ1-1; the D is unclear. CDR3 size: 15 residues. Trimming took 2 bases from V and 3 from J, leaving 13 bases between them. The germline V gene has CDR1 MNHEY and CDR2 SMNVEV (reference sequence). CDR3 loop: CASSLTYELYTEAFF. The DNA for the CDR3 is TGTGCCAGCAGTTTAACATACGAATTGTACACTGAAGCTTTCTTT.